This is a list of T cell receptor beta chains from one sample in a study of identical twins. TCRdb recomputed calls from the 5' RACE reads with MiXCR, one row per CDR3 protein. The sample includes hundreds of thousands of distinct CDR3 sequences, more than 6.5% of them seen just once. These sequences were also reported in another study, on yellow fever vaccine responses in identical twins.

Sequences were obtained from PBMCs. The receptors were gathered from a young woman in good health. Each CDR3 is given with its conserved first and last residue. The order of the fields is D gene, clone size, J gene, V gene, CDR3 protein, CDR3 DNA. The D gene is left open where the match is weak. Only part of the rows carry a size: once, few, many, or a class if the clone is expanded.

TRBD1	-	TRBJ2-7	TRBV4-3	CASSPWTGGNHEQYF	TGCGCCAGCAGCCCTTGGACAGGGGGCAACCACGAGCAGTACTTC
TRBD1	-	TRBJ2-3	TRBV7-3	CASSLEGAITDTQYF	TGTGCCAGCAGCTTAGAGGGGGCCATCACAGATACGCAGTATTTT
TRBD1	-	TRBJ2-7	TRBV20-1	CSAPPGQGPLGEQYF	TGCAGTGCTCCCCCCGGACAGGGACCCTTAGGCGAGCAGTACTTC
TRBD2	few	TRBJ2-3	TRBV9	CASSDPRGLAGRDTQYF	TGTGCCAGCAGCGACCCGAGGGGACTAGCGGGAAGAGATACGCAGTATTTT
TRBD2	-	TRBJ2-1	TRBV9	CASSVKLGTSGYNEQFF	TGTGCCAGCAGCGTCAAGCTCGGGACTAGCGGATACAATGAGCAGTTCTTC
TRBD1	-	TRBJ2-7	TRBV28	CASSLTLGQGYEQYF	TGTGCCAGCAGTTTAACACTTGGACAGGGATACGAGCAGTACTTC
-	-	TRBJ2-7	TRBV29-1	CSVEDRSRGYEQYF	TGCAGCGTTGAAGATCGCTCTCGGGGCTACGAGCAGTACTTC
-	-	TRBJ1-2	TRBV5-5	CASSPTKLHGYTF	TGTGCCAGCAGCCCGACGAAATTACATGGCTACACCTTC
-	-	TRBJ2-5	TRBV5-1	CASSLLSQYQETQYF	TGCGCCAGCAGCTTGCTCAGCCAGTACCAAGAGACCCAGTACTTC
-	few	TRBJ2-5	TRBV20-1	CSARDFWGAQTQYF	TGCAGTGCTAGAGACTTTTGGGGGGCTCAGACCCAGTACTTC
-	many	TRBJ2-2	TRBV7-9	CASEKPNTGELFF	TGTGCCAGCGAGAAGCCGAACACCGGGGAGCTGTTTTTT
TRBD1	-	TRBJ2-1	TRBV6-2/TRBV6-3	CASRSDRAKQFF	TGTGCCAGCAGGTCCGACAGGGCCAAGCAGTTCTTC
-	few	TRBJ2-3	TRBV6-2/TRBV6-3	CASSPASIYTQYF	TGTGCCAGCAGCCCGGCTAGCATTTATACGCAGTATTTT
TRBD2	many	TRBJ2-7	TRBV5-1	CASKTSSGGYEQYF	TGCGCCAGCAAAACCTCTAGCGGGGGTTACGAGCAGTACTTC
-	few	TRBJ2-5	TRBV18	CASSGKLGETQYF	TGTGCCAGCTCAGGGAAGCTGGGCGAGACCCAGTACTTC
-	-	TRBJ2-1	TRBV14	CASSRLGSSYNEQFF	TGTGCCAGCAGCCGGCTGGGAAGCTCCTACAATGAGCAGTTCTTC
-	few	TRBJ2-2	TRBV14	CASSQIYGTGELFF	TGTGCCAGCAGCCAAATATACGGCACCGGGGAGCTGTTTTTT
TRBD2	-	TRBJ2-5	TRBV9	CASSVERTRQETQYF	TGTGCCAGCAGCGTAGAAAGGACTAGACAAGAGACCCAGTACTTC
-	many	TRBJ2-3	TRBV29-1	CSALSDTQYF	TGCAGCGCCCTTTCGGATACGCAGTATTTT
-	many	TRBJ1-1	TRBV28	CASSFPGQMNTEAFF	TGTGCCAGCAGTTTTCCCGGACAGATGAACACTGAAGCTTTCTTT
-	-	TRBJ2-7	TRBV9	CASSGGPETFYYEQYF	TGTGCCAGCAGCGGTGGCCCTGAAACCTTCTACTACGAGCAGTACTTC
TRBD1	few	TRBJ2-7	TRBV7-9	CASSPSWTGSFYEQYF	TGTGCCAGCAGCCCCAGCTGGACAGGGTCCTTCTACGAGCAGTACTTC
TRBD1	few	TRBJ2-6	TRBV4-2	CASSQGQVSSGANVLTF	TGTGCCAGCAGCCAGGGACAGGTGAGCTCTGGGGCCAACGTCCTGACTTTC
TRBD2	few	TRBJ2-5	TRBV5-1	CASRTSGSLTETQYF	TGCGCCAGCAGAACTAGCGGGAGTCTAACGGAGACCCAGTACTTC
-	few	TRBJ2-1	TRBV13	CASSLDRVGQFF	TGTGCCAGCAGCTTAGACAGGGTAGGGCAGTTCTTC
-	-	TRBJ1-6	TRBV10-3	CAISDRTSSYNSPLHF	TGTGCCATCAGTGACAGGACGAGCTCCTATAATTCACCCCTCCACTTT
TRBD2	few	TRBJ2-1	TRBV12-3/TRBV12-4	CASSPLGASGLVEQFF	TGTGCCAGCAGTCCGTTAGGGGCTAGCGGTCTCGTTGAGCAGTTCTTC
TRBD2	few	TRBJ2-7	TRBV28	CASGLAGLYEQYF	TGTGCCAGCGGACTAGCGGGATTATACGAGCAGTACTTC
-	-	TRBJ1-5	TRBV20-1	CSAEGGSNQPQHF	TGCAGTGCCGAAGGCGGGTCCAATCAGCCCCAGCATTTT
TRBD1	few	TRBJ2-5	TRBV7-9	CASSSTGAPGETQYF	TGTGCCAGCAGCTCCACAGGGGCCCCAGGAGAGACCCAGTACTTC
-	few	TRBJ2-7	TRBV28	CASSPPISTYEQYF	TGTGCCAGCAGTCCCCCCATTTCGACCTACGAGCAGTACTTC
-	few	TRBJ2-7	TRBV5-1	CASSLTSLADRRFDEQYF	TGCGCCAGCAGCCTTACCAGCTTAGCTGACAGGAGGTTCGACGAGCAGTACTTC
-	-	TRBJ2-7	TRBV20-1	CSLRQGSYEQYF	TGCAGTCTCCGGCAGGGCTCCTACGAGCAGTACTTC
TRBD1	-	TRBJ2-5	TRBV12-3/TRBV12-4	CASSKTGGKETQYF	TGTGCCAGCAGTAAGACAGGGGGCAAAGAGACCCAGTACTTC
TRBD1	-	TRBJ2-6	TRBV12-3/TRBV12-4	CASRDRGPGANVLTF	TGTGCCAGCAGGGACAGGGGGCCTGGGGCCAACGTCCTGACTTTC
TRBD1	few	TRBJ2-1	TRBV7-9	CASSPGTGAGFNEQFF	TGTGCCAGCAGCCCGGGGACAGGGGCCGGATTCAATGAGCAGTTCTTC
-	many	TRBJ1-1	TRBV4-2	CASSLAEDTEAFF	TGTGCCAGCAGCCTCGCAGAGGACACTGAAGCTTTCTTT
-	-	TRBJ2-5	TRBV12-3/TRBV12-4	CASSLAANLGRETQYF	TGTGCCAGCAGTTTAGCTGCCAACCTCGGCCGAGAGACCCAGTACTTC
-	-	TRBJ2-3	TRBV12-3/TRBV12-4	CASSPIGGPGSDTQYF	TGTGCCAGCAGTCCGATCGGGGGGCCGGGTTCGGATACGCAGTATTTT
-	once	TRBJ2-5	TRBV3-1	CASSQVLEQETQYF	TGTGCCAGCAGCCAAGTTTTGGAACAAGAGACCCAGTACTTC
-	many	TRBJ2-7	TRBV29-1	CSVTPYRLGSYEQYF	TGCAGCGTAACTCCCTACAGGTTGGGGTCCTACGAGCAGTACTTC
TRBD2	-	TRBJ2-1	TRBV20-1	CSARVTAGVNEQFF	TGCAGTGCTAGAGTTACAGCGGGAGTCAATGAGCAGTTCTTC
-	few	TRBJ2-7	TRBV4-2	CASSQERDTYEQYF	TGTGCCAGCAGCCAAGAAAGGGATACCTACGAGCAGTACTTC
TRBD1	-	TRBJ2-7	TRBV20-1	CSAGRTGVGHEQYF	TGCAGTGCTGGCCGGACAGGGGTAGGCCACGAGCAGTACTTC
-	many	TRBJ2-6	TRBV7-9	CARSVAGANVLTF	TGTGCCAGGTCTGTTGCTGGGGCCAACGTCCTGACTTTC
TRBD2	few	TRBJ2-5	TRBV4-1	CASSLLETSGKETQYF	TGCGCCAGCAGCCTCCTAGAGACTAGCGGGAAAGAGACCCAGTACTTC
TRBD1	-	TRBJ1-1	TRBV4-1	CASSHVLQGATTTEAFF	TGCGCCAGCAGCCACGTCCTACAGGGGGCGACGACGACTGAAGCTTTCTTT
TRBD2	few	TRBJ2-7	TRBV20-1	CSAPRLAESYEQYF	TGCAGTGCTCCCAGACTAGCGGAGTCCTACGAGCAGTACTTC
-	-	TRBJ1-1	TRBV10-3	CAISLGGDTEAFF	TGTGCCATCAGTTTAGGGGGGGACACTGAAGCTTTCTTT
-	-	TRBJ1-2	TRBV5-1	CASSLAPASSGYGYTF	TGCGCCAGCAGCTTGGCCCCGGCCTCTTCTGGCTATGGCTACACCTTC
-	-	TRBJ2-1	TRBV20-1	CSARDPTTSYNEQFF	TGCAGTGCTAGAGATCCGACTACCTCCTACAATGAGCAGTTCTTC
-	few	TRBJ2-7	TRBV10-3	CAISELDHRDEQYF	TGTGCCATCAGTGAGTTGGATCATCGCGACGAGCAGTACTTC